The source of this T cell receptor beta chain is a study of persistence of HIV-infected CD4 T cells. V shed 8 bases, J shed 8 bases, and the junction held 10 bases outside the gene matches. CDR1 and CDR2 (germline): WNHNN, SYGVQD (reference sequence). This CDR3 region has 14 residues. This clone was counted between two and nine times. Its antigen is unknown. The libraries were made with immunoSEQ version 4 in survey mode. This table comes from immunoSEQ multiplex PCR, and its TCRdb copy is limited to in-frame clones, with some not included. Found here are approximately 36,000 clones, around 85% of them singletons; the top ten hold approximately 5.4%. The stimulus was an HIV-1 Gag 15-mer peptide pool, about 1 ug/peptide/mL. Memory cells lacking CD40L and CD69 with high CD45RO were sorted.

V usage is TRBV10-1 and J usage is TRBJ2-1; TRBD2 aligns across 9 bases. The TCR originated in an adult with HIV. The donor label of this sample is uncertain. The specimen comprised cultured CD4+ T cells from PBMCs, sampled from a patient who received antiretroviral therapy. The CDR3 nucleotides are TGCGCCAGCTCCGATAGCGGGGGTTTAGATGAGCAGTTCTTC. Translating gives CASSDSGGLDEQFF.